This TCR beta chain was recovered during a study of blood T cell repertoires in COVID-19. This clone has just one count. Assay: immunoSEQ multiplex PCR; the TCRdb copy retains only in-frame clones and omits some. The repertoire has around 450,000 clones, approximately 90% of them found once; the top ten carry 4% to 4.5%. Germline V gene sequence: CDR1 SGHRS, CDR2 YFSETQ. Trimming removed 3 bases at V and 0 bases at J, with 12 bases between. This CDR3 is 15 amino acids long. V is TRBV5-1 and J is TRBJ1-1; D is ambiguous. The sequence was obtained from a woman aged 25 to 45 with acute or convalescent COVID-19. The sample comprised peripheral blood. This CDR3 is CASSSDHGMNTEAFF. CDR3 DNA: TGCGCCAGCAGCTCGGATCACGGGATGAACACTGAAGCTTTCTTT.